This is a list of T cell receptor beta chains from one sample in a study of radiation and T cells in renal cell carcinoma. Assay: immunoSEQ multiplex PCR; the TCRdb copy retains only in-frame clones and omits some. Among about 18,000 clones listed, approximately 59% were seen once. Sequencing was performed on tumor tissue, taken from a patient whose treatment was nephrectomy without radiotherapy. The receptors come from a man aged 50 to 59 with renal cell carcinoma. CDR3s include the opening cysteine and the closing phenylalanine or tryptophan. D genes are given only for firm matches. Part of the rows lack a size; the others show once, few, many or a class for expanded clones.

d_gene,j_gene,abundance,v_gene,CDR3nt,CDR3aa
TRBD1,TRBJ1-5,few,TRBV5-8,TGTGCCAGCAGCGCCGGGACAGGGGAGGGACAGCCCCAGCATTTT,CASSAGTGEGQPQHF
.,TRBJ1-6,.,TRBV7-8,TGTGCCAGCAGCTTAGGAGGGGCCCTCGGGGCACCCCTCCACTTT,CASSLGGALGAPLHF
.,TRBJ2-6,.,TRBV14,TGTGCCAGCAGCCAAGCGAGATCTGGGGCCAACGTCCTGACTTTC,CASSQARSGANVLTF
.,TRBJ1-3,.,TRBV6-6,TGTGCCAGCAGTTCAACGATCCGCTCTGGAAACACCATATATTTT,CASSSTIRSGNTIYF
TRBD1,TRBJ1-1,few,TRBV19,TGTGCCAGTAGGACAGGGGCGAACACTGAAGCTTTCTTT,CASRTGANTEAFF
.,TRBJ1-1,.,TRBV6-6,TGTGCCAGCGTTGGCAGGGAGGGGACTGAAGCTTTCTTT,CASVGREGTEAFF
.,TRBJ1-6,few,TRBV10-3,TGTGCCACCACGCTTCGGGACGGTCCTGAATGGCCCCTCCACTTT,CATTLRDGPEWPLHF
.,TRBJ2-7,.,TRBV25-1,TGTGCCAGCAGTGATAGGTCAGATGGAACCTACGAGCAGTACTTC,CASSDRSDGTYEQYF
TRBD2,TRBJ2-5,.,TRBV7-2,TGTGCCAGCAGCTTAGGCGGGAGGGCCTGGGAGACCCAGTACTTC,CASSLGGRAWETQYF
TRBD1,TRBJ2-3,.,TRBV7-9,TGTGCCAGCAGCTTAAGTAGGGCAGGGGGCGAGTGGCTACGAGATACGCAGTATTTT,CASSLSRAGGEWLRDTQYF
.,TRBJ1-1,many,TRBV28,TGTGCCAGCAGTGAAGACTACAGGACTGAAGCTTTCTTT,CASSEDYRTEAFF
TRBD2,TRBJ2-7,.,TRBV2,TGTGCCAGCAGTGAATTTAGCGGGAGGTTTACGACCTACGAGCAGTACTTC,CASSEFSGRFTTYEQYF
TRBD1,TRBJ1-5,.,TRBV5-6,TGTGCCAGCAGCTCCCGGACAGGGTCTCAGCCCCAGCATTTT,CASSSRTGSQPQHF
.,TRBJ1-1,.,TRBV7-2,TGTGCCAGCAGCTTAGGTGGGGGCGCGGACACTGAAGCTTTCTTT,CASSLGGGADTEAFF
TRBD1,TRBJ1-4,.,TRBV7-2,TGTGCCAGCAGCTTAGCGAACAGGGGTAATGAAAAACTGTTTTTT,CASSLANRGNEKLFF
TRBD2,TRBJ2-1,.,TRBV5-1,TGCGCCAGCAGCCGAATCTACGGACTAGCTGCCAATGAGCAGTTCTTC,CASSRIYGLAANEQFF
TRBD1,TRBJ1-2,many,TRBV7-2,TGTGCCAGCAGCGAATGGGACAGGGGAAAATACACCTTC,CASSEWDRGKYTF
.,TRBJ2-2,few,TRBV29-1,TGCAGCGTTGGTAACACCGGGGAGCTGTTTTTT,CSVGNTGELFF
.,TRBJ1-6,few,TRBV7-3,TGTGCCAGCAGCCCGGGACCCCCTACACGTGGTTCACCCCTCCACTTT,CASSPGPPTRGSPLHF
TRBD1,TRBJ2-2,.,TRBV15,TGTGCCACCAGCAGGTTGACAGGGGCTGACACCGGGGAGCTGTTTTTT,CATSRLTGADTGELFF
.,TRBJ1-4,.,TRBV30,TGTGCCTGGAGTGTTAGGGCCAGGATAGAACATGAAAAACTGTTTTTT,CAWSVRARIEHEKLFF
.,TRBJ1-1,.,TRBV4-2,TGTGCCAGCAGCCGGGAACAGTTGAACACTGAAGCTTTCTTT,CASSREQLNTEAFF
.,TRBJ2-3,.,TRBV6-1,TGTGCCAGCAGCGACCAGAGCTTTAGCACAGATACGCAGTATTTT,CASSDQSFSTDTQYF
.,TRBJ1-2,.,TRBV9,TGTGCCAGCAGCCCTCATCGGGGCTCTGGGTATGGCTACACCTTC,CASSPHRGSGYGYTF
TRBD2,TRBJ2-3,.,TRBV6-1,TGTGCCAGCAGTGAGGAGCGGGGGGCGACAGATACGCAGTATTTT,CASSEERGATDTQYF
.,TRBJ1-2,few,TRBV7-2,TGTGCCAGCAGCTTAGCTGGCCTCCGGGACCTTAACTATGGCTACACCTTC,CASSLAGLRDLNYGYTF
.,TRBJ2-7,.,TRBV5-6,TGTGCCAGCAGCGAGACCACCAGTTCCTACGAGCAGTACTTC,CASSETTSSYEQYF
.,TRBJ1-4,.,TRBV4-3,TGCGCCAGCAGCCAAGATCGACAGTCTTTTCAACTGTTTTTT,CASSQDRQSFQLFF
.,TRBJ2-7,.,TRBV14,TGTGCCAGCAGCCAAGGTGGACACCGGAGAGAGCAGTACTTC,CASSQGGHRREQYF
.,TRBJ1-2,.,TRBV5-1,TGCGCCAGCAACTCCGGGACCGAAAACTATGGCTACACCTTC,CASNSGTENYGYTF